Here is one T cell receptor beta chain with its context. No antigen is known for it. This sample is drawn from a study of identical twins. Study observations and caveats: The authors noted that invariant MAIT and iNKT cells could partly confound zero-insertion analyses. Abundant beta clonotypes from cord blood had fewer insertions, unlike memory repertoires, which showed none. Twins showed weaker excess sharing in their beta out-of-frame sequences.

This CDR3 is 18 amino acids long. Germline CDR1 is KGHSH and CDR2 is LQKENI. Trimming shortened V by 6 bases and J by 3 bases, and 27 bases separated the two germline ends. A universal primer site arose from template switching, and cDNA bore unique molecular identifiers. TCRdb processed the 5' RACE reads anew with MiXCR; each CDR3 protein has one entry. The sample has about 450,000 distinct CDR3 sequences; roughly 20% are singletons. The sequence derives from a man in his fifties or sixties in good health. The chain links TRBV18 to TRBJ2-7; maybe TRBD2 (6 bases). Specimen: naive T cells sorted from blood. CDR3 loop: CASSPEAPSFPGSYEQYF. The DNA for the CDR3 is TGTGCCAGCTCGCCGGAGGCCCCTTCCTTCCCCGGGAGCTACGAGCAGTACTTC.